Following are 8 T cell receptor beta chains from one sample sequenced in a study of T cells in women clearing cervical HPV infection. Clones were sequenced by immunoSEQ multiplex PCR, and TCRdb holds only the in-frame ones, with some missing. This sample's clone table lists 30,000 or so clones. Material: blood buffy coat. The receptors were sampled from a woman between 18 and 70 years old with a cervical HPV16 infection that either progressed to CIN3+ or cleared (not recorded which).

As regards this clone: The read halts 3 residues ahead of the CDR3 end, with the missing end drawn from the germline J gene. The V call is TRBV2, the J call TRBJ2-3, with TRBD2 matching over 7 bases. This CDR3 is built from 13 residues. Germline CDR1 and CDR2: SNHLY and FYNNEI. J gave up 5 bases and V 7 bases, and 6 bases lay outside the gene matches. CDR3 bases read: TGTGCCAGCAACAGCGGGGTTGAAGATACG. Its protein product is CASNSGVEDT. The CDR3 in its entirety is CASNSGVEDTQYF.

Notes on this clone: The CDR3 end is not reached by the read, which stops 3 residues before it; the germline J gene fills it in. The rearrangement joins TRBV20-1 to TRBJ1-2, with unresolved D. Germline lookup yields CDR1 DFQATT and CDR2 SNEGSKA (reference sequence). This CDR3 contains 13 residues. The CDR3 bases that were read are TGCAGTGCTAGAGCGGGTCCGGCAGAGAGC. Protein: CSARAGPAES. The whole CDR3 sequence is CSARAGPAESYTF.

Details on this clone: The CDR3 end is not reached by the read, which stops 3 residues before it; the germline J gene fills it in. The J gene is TRBJ2-7, the V gene TRBV6-2 or TRBV6-3, with TRBD2 matching over 13 bases. CDR1 and CDR2 from the germline V gene are MNHEY and SVGEGT. V was pared by 6 bases and J by 0 bases, with 8 bases of the junction left unmatched. CDR3 length equals 17 residues. CDR3 DNA (partial): TGTGCCAGCAGCTACAGGACTAGCGGGGGCCCCTCCTACGAG. Translating it yields CASSYRTSGGPSYE. The whole CDR3 reads CASSYRTSGGPSYEQYF.

Note on this clone: The read terminates 3 residues before the CDR3 end, so the remaining end is supplied by the germline J gene. V gene TRBV20-1 combines with J gene TRBJ2-5; D is perhaps TRBD2 (6 bases). V was pared by 1 base and J by 1 base, with 19 bases between. From germline, CDR1 is DFQATT and CDR2 SNEGSKA (reference sequence). The CDR3 spans 17 residues. CDR3: CSARGEWAGSIQETQYF. CDR3 bases read: TGCAGTGCTAGAGGAGAATGGGCGGGGTCGATCCAAGAGACC.

The CDR3 here is CASSLTGSSIQYF. CDR3 DNA (partial): TGTGCCAGCAGCTTAACAGGGTCGAGCATT. This chain joins TRBV7-9 and TRBJ2-4; the D gene is possibly TRBD1 (6 bases). The read finishes 3 residues shy of the CDR3 end, and the germline J gene is used to complete it. V was cut by 2 bases and J by 9 bases, with 11 bases left in between. CDR3 length: 13 amino acids. Germline V gene sequence: CDR1 SEHNR, CDR2 FQNEAQ (reference sequence).

The CDR3 DNA, read in part, is TGTGCCAGCAGCCCTTTGCGGGGGTATACG. Amino acids: CASSPLRGYT. The entire CDR3 protein is CASSPLRGYTQYF. This chain joins TRBV7-6 and TRBJ2-3; TRBD2 matches 7 bases. The read is 3 residues too short to cover the CDR3 end, so that end is filled in from the germline J gene. The ends lost 5 bases at V and 7 bases at J; junction bases unmatched: 6. The CDR3 extends over 13 amino acids. Germline V CDR1 and CDR2: SGHVS, FNYEAQ. The variable domain in full, completed from reference TRBV7-6 and TRBJ2-3, reads GAGVSQSPRYKVTKRGQDVALRCDPISGHVSLYWYRQALGQGPEFLTYFNYEAQQDKSGLPNDRFSAERPEGSISTLTIQRTEQRDSAMYRCASSPLRGYTQYFGPGTRLTVL.

To note about this clone: One junction end does not reproduce the germline sequence, and a read error may be involved. The CDR3 extends 3 residues past the end of the read, so its final part is completed from the germline J gene. V usage is TRBV20-1 and J usage is TRBJ2-7; D might be TRBD2 (5 bases). This CDR3 comprises 13 residues. Germline V lookup: CDR1 DFQATT, CDR2 SNEGSKA (reference sequence). This CDR3 is CSARGGLSYEQYF. Partial CDR3 DNA: TGCAGTGCGAGAGGCGGGCTGTCCTACGAG.

The part of the CDR3 DNA that was read is TGCAGCGCCCAAACTCGGGCGGGGGCCCTCTACAATGAG. Its translation is CSAQTRAGALYNE. From start to end, the CDR3 is CSAQTRAGALYNEQFF. The chain links TRBV29-1 to TRBJ2-1; possible D gene TRBD2, 7 bases. Read sequence stops 3 residues before the CDR3 end, and the germline J gene provides the missing end. This CDR3 is built from 16 residues. The V end lost 7 bases, the J end lost 3 bases, and 22 bases lay between the germline ends. Germline CDR1 SQVTM, CDR2 ANQGSEA.